The 10 T cell receptor beta chains in this list originate from one sample, sequenced in a study of cytomegalovirus exposure and HLA in healthy donors. PCR involved 60 Vbeta and 13 Jbeta primers. Repertoires were generated with immunoSEQ multiplex PCR, while TCRdb's copy carries only in-frame clones and drops some. This sample carries approximately 180,000 clones, around 80% of them seen once, and the ten largest clones take 3.7%. Specimen: PBMCs. These receptors were obtained from a woman aged 55-75 years in good health and CMV-seropositive.

The V gene is TRBV7-9, the J gene TRBJ2-7; 8 nucleotides match TRBD2. This CDR3 has 15 residues. CDR1 is SEHNR, CDR2 FQNEAQ, per germline (reference sequence). V shed 5 bases and J 0 bases; nucleotides not matched to a gene: 6. The CDR3 region has the DNA TGTGCCAGCAGCCCTTTGGGGACTAGCTCCTACGAGCAGTACTTC. It translates to CASSPLGTSSYEQYF.

The chain carries TRBV6-5 and TRBJ1-4; TRBD1 matches at 8 bases. V was pared by 2 bases and J by 1 base, with 0 bases of the junction left unmatched. CDR3 length: 15 residues. CDR1 is MNHEY and CDR2 is SVGAGI in the germline V gene. DNA for the CDR3: TGTGCCAGCAGTTACGGGACAGGAACTAATGAAAAACTGTTTTTT. Its protein is CASSYGTGTNEKLFF.

The V call is TRBV28, the J call TRBJ1-2; D remains ambiguous. With 7 bases removed from V and 6 bases from J, the gap between germline ends came to 15 bases. The CDR3 consists of 13 residues. Germline V CDR1 and CDR2: MDHEN, SYDVKM. The CDR3 region has the DNA TGTGCCAGCACTGTCCGGGGTAAGGATGGCTACACCTTC. Its protein product is CASTVRGKDGYTF.

This clone was counted only a few times. The chain carries TRBV18 and TRBJ2-1; D possibly corresponds to TRBD1 (5 bases). V was trimmed by 2 bases and J by 4 bases, leaving 9 bases between them. Germline CDR1 is KGHSH and CDR2 is LQKENI. There are 14 residues in the CDR3. The CDR3: CASSPFDSYNEQFF. In DNA form, the CDR3 reads TGTGCCAGCTCACCATTTGACAGTTACAATGAGCAGTTCTTC. The full variable domain, in which reference TRBV18 and TRBJ2-1 provide the parts outside the CDR3, is NAGVMQNPRHLVRRRGQEARLRCSPMKGHSHVYWYRQLPEEGLKFMVYLQKENIIDESGMPKERFSAEFPKEGPSILRIQQVVRGDSAAYFCASSPFDSYNEQFFGPGTRLTVL.

The V and J genes are TRBV9 and TRBJ2-5; a weak D match, TRBD2 (6 bases). V lost 6 bases to trimming and J lost 5 bases, with 20 bases between them. Germline lookup yields CDR1 SGDLS and CDR2 YYNGEE. The CDR3 runs 15 residues. CDR3 coding DNA: TGTGCCAGCAATAGGAGACCGGCAGCGGGCGAGACCCAGTACTTC. Residues: CASNRRPAAGETQYF.

The chain employs TRBV7-2 and TRBJ2-1, with 13 bases that match TRBD2. The CDR3 extends over 14 amino acids. J was trimmed by 8 bases and V by 5 bases; bases with no gene match: 3. Germline CDR1 and CDR2: SGHTA and FQGNSA. The CDR3 protein is CASSQTSGGHEQFF. As DNA, the CDR3 is TGTGCCAGCAGCCAGACTAGCGGGGGGCATGAGCAGTTCTTC.

The CDR3 coding sequence is TGTGCCAGCAGTGAATGGGGTGGGGCAAGCACAGATACGCAGTATTTT. It specifies CASSEWGGASTDTQYF. The rearrangement links TRBV6-1 to TRBJ2-3; TRBD1 might be the D (5 bases). The germline V and J ends were trimmed by 2 bases and 0 bases, with 12 bases remaining between them. Germline CDR1 MNHNS, CDR2 SASEGT. The CDR3 totals 16 residues.

The sample holds a few counts of this clone. This chain links TRBV29-1 with TRBJ2-1; 9 bases are shared with TRBD1. The CDR3 runs to 13 residues. The V gene's germline CDR1 is SQVTM and CDR2 ANQGSEA. J was trimmed by 3 bases and V by 3 bases; bases with no gene match: 0. The CDR3 DNA reads TGCAGCGTTGAGACAGGGGGCTACAATGAGCAGTTCTTC. Translating it yields CSVETGGYNEQFF.

V usage is TRBV14 and J usage is TRBJ2-7, with D possibly being TRBD1 (5 bases). V was shortened by 0 bases and J by 5 bases, with 20 bases between the two germline ends. The CDR3 runs 17 residues. Germline V gene sequence: CDR1 SGHDN, CDR2 FVKESK. The CDR3, as DNA: TGTGCCAGCAGCCAAGATAGTTGGGCAGGGTTAAACCACGAGCAGTACTTC. Amino acids: CASSQDSWAGLNHEQYF.

The chain recombines TRBV9 with TRBJ2-1; D might be TRBD2 (5 bases). Germline CDR1 is SGDLS and CDR2 is YYNGEE. The CDR3 length is 14 residues. V was pared by 7 bases and J by 0 bases, with 11 bases between. The CDR3 DNA is TGTGCCAGCGGCGGGCCTGTCTCCTACAATGAGCAGTTCTTC. This codes for CASGGPVSYNEQFF. Full variable domain (outside the CDR3, taken from reference TRBV9 and TRBJ2-1): DSGVTQTPKHLITATGQRVTLRCSPRSGDLSVYWYQQSLDQGLQFLIQYYNGEERAKGNILERFSAQQFPDLHSELNLSSLELGDSALYFCASGGPVSYNEQFFGPGTRLTVL.